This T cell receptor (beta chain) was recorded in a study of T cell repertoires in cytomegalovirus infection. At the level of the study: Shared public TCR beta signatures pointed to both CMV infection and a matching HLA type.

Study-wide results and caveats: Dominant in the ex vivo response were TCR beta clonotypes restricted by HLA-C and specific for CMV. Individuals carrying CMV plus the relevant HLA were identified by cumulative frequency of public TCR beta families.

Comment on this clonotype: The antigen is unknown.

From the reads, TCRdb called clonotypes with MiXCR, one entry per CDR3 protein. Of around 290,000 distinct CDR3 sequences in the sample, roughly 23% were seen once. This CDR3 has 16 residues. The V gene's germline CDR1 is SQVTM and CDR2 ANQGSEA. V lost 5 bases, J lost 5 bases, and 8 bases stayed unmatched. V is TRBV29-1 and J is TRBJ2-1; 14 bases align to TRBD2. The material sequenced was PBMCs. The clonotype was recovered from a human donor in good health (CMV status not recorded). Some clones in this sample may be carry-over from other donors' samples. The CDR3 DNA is TGCAGCGTTCTTCCGGGACTAGCGGGAGCCGACAATGAGCAGTTCTTC. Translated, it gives CSVLPGLAGADNEQFF.